What follows are 25 T cell receptor beta chains derived from one specimen sequenced in a study of Tregs in tolerant kidney transplant recipients. Repertoires were generated with immunoSEQ multiplex PCR, while TCRdb's copy carries only in-frame clones and drops some. The table lists some 66,000 clones, roughly 92% of them singletons. This specimen consisted of CD8+ T cells from blood, obtained before the transplant. These receptors all come from a human donor who received a combined kidney and bone marrow transplant.

V and J are TRBV2 and TRBJ2-7; 9 nucleotides match TRBD2. Trimming cost V 4 bases and J 3 bases; bases outside gene matches: 13. Germline V gene sequence: CDR1 SNHLY, CDR2 FYNNEI. The CDR3 has 17 residues. DNA for the CDR3: TGTGCCAGCAGTGCACTCCCATATAGCGGGAGCTTCTACGAGCAGTACTTC. It yields the protein CASSALPYSGSFYEQYF.

The chain is built from TRBV6-5 and TRBJ2-7; a possible D gene is TRBD2 (5 bases). Trimming stripped 2 bases from V and 5 bases from J, with 10 bases between. The germline CDR1 and CDR2 sequences are MNHEY and SVGAGI. This CDR3 region has 13 residues. The CDR3 here is CASSYPGMHEQYF. CDR3 in DNA: TGTGCCAGCAGTTACCCGGGGATGCACGAGCAGTACTTC.

The chain has TRBV19 and TRBJ1-1, with TRBD1 identical over 8 bases. Germline V gene lookup returns CDR1 LNHDA and CDR2 SQIVND (reference sequence). The CDR3 is made up of 13 amino acids. The V segment lost 6 bases and the J segment 5 bases; nucleotides outside the gene matches: 5. Here the CDR3 reads CASSTGGETEAFF. For the CDR3, the DNA is TGTGCCAGTAGCACAGGGGGAGAGACTGAAGCTTTCTTT.

V is TRBV29-1 and J is TRBJ1-2; D unresolved. Germline V gives CDR1 SQVTM, CDR2 ANQGSEA. The CDR3 totals 14 residues. Trimming stripped 3 bases from V and 2 bases from J, with 13 bases between. The CDR3 protein is CSVEAGGSNYGYTF. Written as DNA, the CDR3 is TGCAGCGTTGAGGCGGGAGGCAGCAACTATGGCTACACCTTC.

This clone was seen once. V is TRBV7-6 and J is TRBJ1-6, with 7 bases matching TRBD1. The CDR3 covers 16 residues. Germline V CDR1 and CDR2: SGHVS, FNYEAQ. The trim removed 4 bases at V and 8 bases at J, leaving 11 bases unmatched. CDR3 DNA: TGTGCCAGCAGCTCCTCCGGGACAGTAAATTATTCACCCCTCCACTTT. Encoded protein: CASSSSGTVNYSPLHF. The whole variable domain, remainder taken from reference TRBV7-6 and TRBJ1-6, is GAGVSQSPRYKVTKRGQDVALRCDPISGHVSLYWYRQALGQGPEFLTYFNYEAQQDKSGLPNDRFSAERPEGSISTLTIQRTEQRDSAMYRCASSSSGTVNYSPLHFGNGTRLTVT.

The chain couples TRBV7-9 to TRBJ2-3; D is unresolved. The germline V gene encodes CDR1 SEHNR and CDR2 FQNEAQ (reference sequence). The CDR3 is 13 amino acids. V gave up 6 bases and J gave up 3 bases, with 10 bases separating them. Here the CDR3 DNA reads TGTGCCAGCAGACTTATACTAACAGATACGCAGTATTTT. This encodes CASRLILTDTQYF. Drawing the rest from reference TRBV7-9 and TRBJ2-3, the complete variable domain is DTGVSQNPRHKITKRGQNVTFRCDPISEHNRLYWYRQTLGQGPEFLTYFQNEAQLEKSRLLSDRFSAERPKGSFSTLEIQRTEQGDSAMYLCASRLILTDTQYFGPGTRLTVL.

J is TRBJ2-1 and V is TRBV18; 8 nucleotides line up with TRBD2. The CDR3 is made up of 15 amino acids. J gave up 2 bases and V 2 bases, and 2 bases lay outside the gene matches. The germline V gene encodes CDR1 KGHSH and CDR2 LQKENI. CDR3 in amino acids: CASSPSGGAYNEQFF. CDR3 coding DNA: TGTGCCAGCTCACCATCCGGGGGGGCCTACAATGAGCAGTTCTTC.

This rearrangement joins TRBV2 to TRBJ1-5; 7 bases agree with TRBD1. The CDR3 is 14 residues long. Germline loops: CDR1 SNHLY, CDR2 FYNNEI. The trim removed 6 bases at V and 1 base at J, leaving 3 bases unmatched. This CDR3 reads CASSGTESNQPQHF. The CDR3 bases are TGTGCCAGCAGCGGGACAGAAAGCAATCAGCCCCAGCATTTT.

The chain is built from TRBV7-9 and TRBJ2-7; weak D call: TRBD1 (6 bases). The CDR3 consists of 14 residues. V dropped 4 bases and J dropped 5 bases, with 15 bases sitting between them. Germline lookup yields CDR1 SEHNR and CDR2 FQNEAQ (reference sequence). CDR3 DNA: TGTGCCAGCAGCTCTTTGACAGGATACCACGAGCAGTACTTC. Its protein product is CASSSLTGYHEQYF.

The chain links TRBV5-5 to TRBJ1-1, with D maybe TRBD1 (6 bases). CDR3 length: 13 amino acids. Germline CDR1 reads SGHKS; CDR2 reads YYEKEE (reference sequence). V lost 9 bases, J lost 0 bases, and 12 bases lay in between. The CDR3 here is CATRTDMNTEAFF. The CDR3 DNA reads TGTGCCACAAGGACAGATATGAACACTGAAGCTTTCTTT.

The rearrangement links TRBV27 to TRBJ2-2; D gene ambiguous. Germline CDR1 MNHEY, CDR2 SMNVEV (reference sequence). The V gene lost 7 bases and the J gene lost 2 bases, with 2 bases spanning the gap. CDR3 size: 11 residues. The CDR3 protein is CASTNTGELFF. For the CDR3, the DNA is TGTGCCAGCACTAACACCGGGGAGCTGTTTTTT.

This chain connects TRBV30 to TRBJ2-3, with 11 bases that match TRBD2. CDR1 and CDR2 from the germline V gene are GTSNPN and SVGIG (reference sequence). V trimming: 5 bases; J trimming: 3 bases; junction bases outside the gene matches: 10. CDR3 length: 16 amino acids. Written as DNA, the CDR3 is TGTGCCTGGTGCTCCCGACTAGCGGGAAGGACAGATACGCAGTATTTT. Translated: CAWCSRLAGRTDTQYF.

This clone was seen a single time. The J gene is TRBJ2-7, the V gene TRBV27; maybe TRBD2 (6 bases). Germline CDR1 MNHEY, CDR2 SMNVEV (reference sequence). V was pared by 8 bases and J by 3 bases, with 17 bases between. The length of the CDR3 is 14 residues. CDR3: CASCPRGANYEQYF. The CDR3 bases are TGTGCCAGCTGTCCCCGCGGGGCCAACTACGAGCAGTACTTC.

The chain uses TRBV29-1 and TRBJ2-1, with 10 bases that match TRBD2. With V trimmed by 6 bases and J by 7 bases, 12 bases remained unmatched. Germline CDR1 and CDR2: SQVTM and ANQGSEA. This CDR3 region has 15 residues. The CDR3 DNA is TGCAGCGTCGGATCCGGATTAGCGGGGGGTAATGAGCAGTTCTTC. As protein: CSVGSGLAGGNEQFF.

The chain carries TRBV6-1 and TRBJ2-1, with a tentative D call TRBD2 (5 bases). Germline-derived CDR1 and CDR2 are MNHNS and SASEGT. The CDR3 consists of 15 residues. The V end lost 7 bases, the J end lost 4 bases, and 17 bases lay between the germline ends. The CDR3 DNA reads TGTGCCAGCACGCTGGGAGTGGGAGAGTACAATGAGCAGTTCTTC. Translated, it gives CASTLGVGEYNEQFF.

The J gene is TRBJ1-2, the V gene TRBV9; D unclear. V was shortened by 3 bases and J by 9 bases, with 12 bases between the two germline ends. The CDR3 has 12 amino acids. CDR1 and CDR2 from the germline V gene are SGDLS and YYNGEE. Here the CDR3 reads CASSGGSGSYTF. In nucleotides, the CDR3 is TGTGCCAGCAGCGGCGGCAGCGGAAGCTACACCTTC. The full variable domain, rest sourced from reference TRBV9 and TRBJ1-2, is DSGVTQTPKHLITATGQRVTLRCSPRSGDLSVYWYQQSLDQGLQFLIQYYNGEERAKGNILERFSAQQFPDLHSELNLSSLELGDSALYFCASSGGSGSYTFGSGTRLTVV.

This chain links TRBV4-1 with TRBJ2-7; tentative D call: TRBD2 (7 bases). Germline lookup yields CDR1 MGHRA and CDR2 YSYEKL. The CDR3 extends over 13 amino acids. Trimming stripped 4 bases from V and 6 bases from J, with 13 bases between. CDR3 sequence: CASSPGGLGEQYF. CDR3 DNA sequence: TGCGCCAGCAGCCCCGGGGGGCTAGGCGAGCAGTACTTC.

V is TRBV6-5 and J is TRBJ2-1; no definite D call. The germline V gene has CDR1 MNHEY and CDR2 SVGAGI. CDR3 length: 13 amino acids. V dropped 7 bases and J dropped 0 bases, with 7 bases sitting between them. CDR3 DNA sequence: TGTGCCAGCACCTGGAGCTCCTACAATGAGCAGTTCTTC. It codes for CASTWSSYNEQFF.

The rearrangement joins TRBV28 to TRBJ2-7; 8 bases agree with TRBD1. V trimming: 6 bases; J trimming: 2 bases; junction bases outside the gene matches: 9. The CDR3 has 15 residues. Germline CDR1 is MDHEN and CDR2 is SYDVKM. CDR3 sequence (DNA): TGTGCCAGCAGCCATCCGACAGGGGTAACCTACGAGCAGTACTTC. Its translation: CASSHPTGVTYEQYF.

The chain joins TRBV7-9 to TRBJ2-1; 9 nucleotides agree with TRBD2. This CDR3 region has 17 residues. V was clipped by 2 bases and J by 1 base; unmatched bases: 6. Per germline, CDR1 SEHNR and CDR2 FQNEAQ (reference sequence). CDR3 sequence reads: CASSLKASGRSYNEQFF. The CDR3 DNA sequence: TGTGCCAGCAGCTTAAAGGCCAGCGGGAGGTCCTACAATGAGCAGTTCTTC.

The rearrangement links TRBV5-5 to TRBJ2-7; 9 bases align to TRBD1. Germline V gene lookup returns CDR1 SGHKS and CDR2 YYEKEE (reference sequence). V gave up 2 bases and J gave up 5 bases; unmatched junction bases: 8. This CDR3 spans 15 amino acids. The CDR3 loop is CASSFSWGQGDEQYF. CDR3 sequence (DNA): TGTGCCAGCAGCTTCAGTTGGGGACAGGGAGACGAGCAGTACTTC.

The rearrangement joins TRBV4-3 to TRBJ1-1; D gene ambiguous. The germline CDR1 and CDR2 sequences are LGHNA and YSLEER. This CDR3 is 15 amino acids long. Trimming took off 0 bases at V and 0 bases at J, with 8 bases between the two ends. DNA of the CDR3: TGCGCCAGCAGCCAAGATGAACAGATGAACACTGAAGCTTTCTTT. Translating it yields CASSQDEQMNTEAFF.

The chain joins TRBV5-1 to TRBJ2-7; possible D gene TRBD2, 6 bases. The V gene's germline CDR1 is SGHRS and CDR2 YFSETQ. The germline V and J ends were trimmed by 2 bases and 0 bases, with 9 bases remaining between them. This CDR3 spans 14 amino acids. CDR3 sequence reads: CASSFSGSSYEQYF. The DNA for the CDR3 is TGCGCCAGCAGCTTTAGCGGCAGCTCCTACGAGCAGTACTTC.

V and J are TRBV4-1 and TRBJ1-4, with 11 bases aligning to TRBD1. Germline CDR1 is MGHRA and CDR2 is YSYEKL. The V and J ends lost 2 bases and 7 bases, in that order; junction bases with no gene match: 3. CDR3 length equals 15 residues. The CDR3 sequence is CASSQRTGGVEKLFF. CDR3 coding DNA: TGCGCCAGCAGCCAAAGGACAGGGGGCGTTGAAAAACTGTTTTTT.

The chain couples TRBV4-1 to TRBJ2-1; 7 nucleotides align to TRBD2. With V trimmed by 0 bases and J by 1 base, 9 bases remained unmatched. The CDR3 is 18 residues long. Germline assignment: CDR1 MGHRA and CDR2 YSYEKL. CDR3 residues: CASSQDPIAGVSYNEQFF. CDR3 sequence (DNA): TGCGCCAGCAGCCAAGATCCTATCGCGGGGGTTTCCTACAATGAGCAGTTCTTC.